A selection of T cell receptor beta chains follows, all from one sample in a study of blood T cell repertoires in COVID-19. The repertoire was sequenced with immunoSEQ multiplex PCR; TCRdb's copy has only in-frame clones and lacks some. The sample lists about 200,000 clones, over 80% occurring once. The sample taken for sequencing was peripheral blood. These TCRs come from a human donor in a cohort sampled during active COVID-19. The CDR3 runs from the conserved cysteine through the conserved F or W. D genes are given only for firm matches. Some rows mark clone size as missing; the rest say once, few, many or name a class of expanded clone.

v_call	d_call	clone_size	j_call	cdr3_aa	cdr3_nt
TRBV12-3/TRBV12-4	NA	few	TRBJ1-1	CASSLRGSTEAFF	TGTGCCAGCAGTTTAAGGGGTAGCACTGAAGCTTTCTTT
TRBV28	TRBD1	NA	TRBJ1-2	CASSFLDRSYGYTF	TGTGCCAGCAGTTTCCTGGACAGGTCTTATGGCTACACCTTC
TRBV18	NA	few	TRBJ1-4	CASSPRGSPEKLFF	TGTGCCAGCTCACCACGGGGCTCTCCGGAAAAACTGTTTTTT
TRBV5-1	TRBD1	NA	TRBJ1-6	CASSLDRGSPLHF	TGCGCCAGCAGCTTGGACAGGGGTTCACCCCTCCACTTT
TRBV27	NA	many	TRBJ2-3	CASSPSTSTDTQYF	TGTGCCAGCAGTCCCTCGACTAGCACAGATACGCAGTATTTT
TRBV19	TRBD1	NA	TRBJ1-1	CASSEGQGARAFF	TGTGCCAGTAGTGAGGGACAGGGGGCGCGAGCTTTCTTT
TRBV9	TRBD2	NA	TRBJ2-3	CASSVAQSGRTDTQYF	TGTGCCAGCAGCGTAGCTCAAAGCGGGAGAACAGATACGCAGTATTTT
TRBV7-9	NA	NA	TRBJ1-1	CASSLAEAGLTEAFF	TGTGCCAGCAGCTTAGCGGAAGCAGGCCTCACTGAAGCTTTCTTT
TRBV28	NA	once	TRBJ1-1	CASSLPRGVGTEAFF	TGTGCCAGCAGTCTTCCCCGGGGGGTAGGTACTGAAGCTTTCTTT
TRBV29-1	NA	NA	TRBJ1-5	CSVKTGGSQPQHF	TGCAGCGTTAAGACAGGAGGATCGCAGCCCCAGCATTTT
TRBV19	NA	NA	TRBJ1-2	CASSIQVQASNYGYTF	TGTGCCAGTAGTATACAGGTCCAGGCATCTAACTATGGCTACACCTTC
TRBV19	TRBD1	NA	TRBJ1-2	CASSMVSGGNYGYTF	TGTGCCAGTAGTATGGTGTCAGGGGGGAACTATGGCTACACCTTC
TRBV7-2	TRBD2	few	TRBJ2-7	CASSGAGAASYEQYF	TGTGCCAGCAGCGGCGCGGGAGCCGCGTCCTACGAGCAGTACTTC
TRBV28	TRBD1	NA	TRBJ1-3	CASSSGQGASGNTIYF	TGTGCCAGCAGTTCGGGACAGGGAGCCTCTGGAAACACCATATATTTT
TRBV20-1	NA	NA	TRBJ2-3	CSAREVDTQYF	TGCAGTGCTAGGGAGGTAGATACGCAGTATTTT
TRBV7-2	TRBD1	few	TRBJ1-1	CASSMTGGKISYTEAFF	TGTGCCAGCAGCATGACAGGGGGCAAGATATCGTACACTGAAGCTTTCTTT
TRBV6-1	NA	NA	TRBJ2-7	CASSEGLSPYEQYF	TGTGCCAGCAGTGAGGGACTTTCTCCCTACGAGCAGTACTTC